Shown below are 27 T cell receptor beta chains from a single sample sequenced in a study of blood T cells in healthy people across ages. With a J-beta primer mix and a sample-barcoded 5' primer, a second PCR ran roughly 6 to 11 cycles. TCRdb fed the 5' RACE reads into MiXCR, producing one record per CDR3 protein. This sample has over 550,000 distinct CDR3 sequences, with about 30% found just once. Sequenced sample: blood. These receptors were collected from a woman aged 80 or over in good health.

The CDR3 protein is CASSPRGIRGYGYTF. The CDR3 bases are TGTGCCAGCAGCCCCCGGGGCATTAGAGGATATGGCTACACCTTC. This chain joins TRBV7-2 and TRBJ1-2, with a weak D call TRBD1 (5 bases). The V gene lost 5 bases and the J gene lost 5 bases, with 18 bases spanning the gap. This CDR3 spans 15 amino acids. CDR1 and CDR2 (germline): SGHTA, FQGNSA.

This clonotype was picked up many times. The chain employs TRBV6-5 and TRBJ2-5; no firm D call. From germline, CDR1 is MNHEY and CDR2 SVGAGI. The ends were cut back, 5 bases at V and 3 bases at J, with 16 bases in the middle. CDR3 length equals 15 residues. The DNA for the CDR3 is TGTGCCAGCAGTCCTAAACCCACAAGTGAAGAGACCCAGTACTTC. Protein sequence: CASSPKPTSEETQYF.

V usage is TRBV5-1 and J usage is TRBJ2-5; TRBD1 aligns across 8 bases. The germline gives CDR1 SGHRS, CDR2 YFSETQ. Trimming cost V 3 bases and J 6 bases; bases outside gene matches: 4. The length of the CDR3 is 13 residues. CDR3 region: CASSSQGAKTQYF. CDR3 DNA: TGCGCCAGCAGCTCCCAGGGGGCGAAGACCCAGTACTTC.

The chain combines TRBV6-5 with TRBJ2-2; the match to TRBD1 covers 7 bases. Germline CDR1 reads MNHEY; CDR2 reads SVGAGI. The V and J ends lost 0 bases and 3 bases, in that order; junction bases with no gene match: 7. CDR3 length: 17 residues. The CDR3 protein is CASSYSLSRGHTGELFF. In nucleotides, the CDR3 is TGTGCCAGCAGTTACTCGTTATCAAGGGGGCACACCGGGGAGCTGTTTTTT.

This clonotype was seen ten or more times. The rearrangement links TRBV9 to TRBJ2-5; TRBD1 might be the D (6 bases). The V gene lost 3 bases and the J gene lost 6 bases, with 18 bases spanning the gap. The CDR3 is 15 residues long. Germline V gives CDR1 SGDLS, CDR2 YYNGEE. The CDR3 reads CASSAERKGEKTQYF. The CDR3 DNA reads as TGTGCCAGCAGCGCAGAAAGAAAGGGGGAGAAGACCCAGTACTTC.

As to this clonotype: A read error may explain this, as a much larger clone is one base away. The rearrangement joins TRBV2 to TRBJ1-2; D not resolved. This CDR3 has 15 amino acids. Trimming shortened V by 3 bases and J by 7 bases, and 18 bases separated the two germline ends. Germline V gives CDR1 SNHLY, CDR2 FYNNEI. The DNA for the CDR3 is TGTGCCAGCAGTGAGCAGTGGGCGCGGTCGGGTGGCTACACCTTC. Protein product: CASSEQWARSGGYTF.

J is TRBJ1-2 and V is TRBV5-1; D gene ambiguous. The ends were cut back, 0 bases at V and 6 bases at J, with 12 bases in the middle. The CDR3 spans 14 residues. The germline V gene encodes CDR1 SGHRS and CDR2 YFSETQ. CDR3 amino acids: CASSLGPKGDGYTF. In nucleotides, the CDR3 is TGCGCCAGCAGCTTGGGGCCAAAGGGAGATGGCTACACCTTC.

V is TRBV20-1 and J is TRBJ2-1, with D uncertain. CDR1 and CDR2 from the germline V gene are DFQATT and SNEGSKA (reference sequence). This CDR3 comprises 14 residues. V lost 0 bases to trimming and J lost 9 bases, with 15 bases between them. Here the CDR3 reads CSARDFAPRFEQFF. The CDR3 coding sequence is TGCAGTGCTAGAGATTTCGCGCCGCGGTTTGAGCAGTTCTTC.

This clonotype has a handful of counts. A read error may account for a junction end that differs from germline. The V and J genes are TRBV20-1 and TRBJ1-5, with D uncertain. Looked up from germline, CDR1 is DFQATT and CDR2 is SNEGSKA (reference sequence). The CDR3 totals 14 residues. The CDR3: CSATQAGSNRPQHF. The CDR3 coding sequence is TGCAGTGCTACCCAGGCGGGAAGCAATCGGCCCCAGCATTTT.

This clonotype was recorded many times. The V gene is TRBV7-2, the J gene TRBJ1-2, with unresolved D. Trimming took 1 base from V and 2 from J, leaving 11 bases between them. The CDR3 has 15 amino acids. The germline CDR1 and CDR2 sequences are SGHTA and FQGNSA. CDR3 loop: CASSLGPASNYGYTF. The CDR3 region has the DNA TGTGCCAGCAGCTTAGGTCCAGCATCCAACTATGGCTACACCTTC.

The chain recombines TRBV20-1 with TRBJ2-2; 7 positions match TRBD1. Germline CDR1 DFQATT, CDR2 SNEGSKA (reference sequence). This CDR3 contains 16 residues. The V gene end was trimmed by 0 bases and the J gene end by 5 bases; junction bases not matched to a gene: 9. Here the CDR3 reads CSAREGGDVGTGELFF. CDR3 nucleotide sequence: TGCAGTGCTAGAGAAGGGGGCGACGTTGGGACCGGGGAGCTGTTTTTT.

The chain is built from TRBV2 and TRBJ1-4; D is possibly TRBD1 (5 bases). The V gene lost 11 bases and the J gene lost 2 bases, with 21 bases spanning the gap. Germline V gives CDR1 SNHLY, CDR2 FYNNEI. The CDR3 has 16 amino acids. The CDR3 loop reads CAGTGRANRTNEKLFF. The CDR3 bases are TGTGCCGGCACGGGCAGGGCTAACAGGACTAATGAAAAACTGTTTTTT.

This clonotype was detected many times. This sequence joins TRBV20-1 and TRBJ2-7, with D uncertain. This CDR3 is 15 amino acids long. Germline values: CDR1 DFQATT, CDR2 SNEGSKA (reference sequence). Between the trimmed V and J ends, which lost 1 base and 2 bases, there was a span of 15 bases. The CDR3 loop reads CSARAPLRGTYEQYF. CDR3 nucleotide sequence: TGCAGTGCTAGAGCCCCTCTCCGCGGTACCTACGAGCAGTACTTC.

This clonotype occurred many times. The chain has TRBV2 and TRBJ2-4; no firm D call. The V end lost 1 base, the J end lost 7 bases, and 14 bases lay between the germline ends. In germline, CDR1 is SNHLY, CDR2 FYNNEI. The CDR3 is made up of 15 amino acids. DNA of the CDR3: TGTGCCAGCAGTGAAGAAGGACGCGGAATGAACATTCAGTACTTC. It is translated as CASSEEGRGMNIQYF.

The V gene is TRBV7-9, the J gene TRBJ2-1; 11 bases are shared with TRBD1. From germline, CDR1 is SEHNR and CDR2 FQNEAQ (reference sequence). This CDR3 region has 16 residues. The trim removed 5 bases at V and 7 bases at J, leaving 10 bases unmatched. For the CDR3, the DNA is TGTGCCAGCAGCCCGGGGGACAGGGGGGTAGAAAATGAGCAGTTCTTC. Translated: CASSPGDRGVENEQFF.

This clonotype came up many times. V and J are TRBV11-2 and TRBJ2-3; TRBD1 agrees at 8 bases. This CDR3 is built from 14 residues. The trim removed 5 bases at V and 2 bases at J, leaving 3 bases unmatched. Germline V lookup: CDR1 SGHAT, CDR2 FQNNGV. The CDR3 reads CASSPDRVTDTQYF. The CDR3 nucleotides read TGTGCCAGCAGCCCGGACAGGGTCACAGATACGCAGTATTTT.

As concerns this clonotype: At one end, the junction sequence differs from germline, possibly due to a read error. The rearrangement uses TRBV28 and TRBJ2-6; D possibly uses TRBD1 or TRBD2 (5 bases each). The CDR3 runs to 16 residues. The germline gives CDR1 MDHEN, CDR2 SYDVKM. In DNA form, the CDR3 reads TGTGCCAGTAGTTTGTGGTCAGGGTCCGGGGCCAGCGTCCTGACTTTC. Residues: CASSLWSGSGASVLTF. The full variable domain, rest sourced from reference TRBV28 and TRBJ2-6, is DVKVTQSSRYLVKRTGEKVFLECVQDMDHENMFWYRQDPGLGLRLIYFSYDVKMKEKGDIPEGYSVSREKKERFSLILESASTNQTSMYLCASSLWSGSGASVLTFGAGSRLTVL.

This clonotype was observed many times. The chain recombines TRBV7-9 with TRBJ2-1; TRBD2 matches 8 bases. The germline gives CDR1 SEHNR, CDR2 FQNEAQ (reference sequence). The junction had 7 bases not matched to a gene; V was cut back by 3 bases and J by 6 bases. CDR3 length: 15 residues. The CDR3 protein is CASSFRLALSNEQFF. In DNA, the CDR3 is TGTGCCAGCAGCTTCCGACTAGCGTTAAGCAATGAGCAGTTCTTC.

The rearrangement joins TRBV2 to TRBJ1-6, with 8 nucleotides matching TRBD1. The V and J ends lost 5 bases and 11 bases, in that order; junction bases with no gene match: 11. The germline V gene encodes CDR1 SNHLY and CDR2 FYNNEI. The CDR3 extends over 15 amino acids. CDR3 loop: CASSSGQGSGPPLHF. In DNA, the CDR3 is TGTGCCAGCAGTTCAGGACAGGGCAGCGGTCCACCCCTCCACTTT.

This clonotype showed up just once. This chain joins TRBV9 and TRBJ1-2; perhaps TRBD1 as D (6 bases). V was clipped by 3 bases and J by 2 bases, with 11 bases between them. There are 14 residues in the CDR3. Germline values: CDR1 SGDLS, CDR2 YYNGEE. CDR3 nucleotides: TGTGCCAGCAGCGACTCCGGGACAAACTATGGCTACACCTTC. It encodes CASSDSGTNYGYTF.

This clonotype showed up many times. V gene TRBV5-1 combines with J gene TRBJ1-2; D is ambiguous. The length of the CDR3 is 14 residues. Germline CDR1 and CDR2: SGHRS and YFSETQ. The ends were cut back, 0 bases at V and 2 bases at J, with 8 bases in the middle. CDR3 nucleotide sequence: TGCGCCAGCAGCTTGGAGGGTCAGAACTATGGCTACACCTTC. Protein: CASSLEGQNYGYTF.

About this clonotype: The conserved closing phenylalanine or tryptophan is absent in this CDR3, likely reflecting a read error. The V gene is TRBV6-6, the J gene TRBJ1-5, with a possible D match to TRBD1 (6 bases). The CDR3 contains 13 residues. V was shortened by 7 bases and J by 4 bases, with 11 bases between the two germline ends. Germline-derived CDR1 and CDR2 are MNHNY and SVGAGI (reference sequence). CDR3 sequence: CASNPRGNQPQHL. The DNA for the CDR3 is TGTGCCAGCAACCCCAGGGGTAATCAGCCCCAGCATCTT.

There are many counts of this clonotype. The J gene is TRBJ2-4, the V gene TRBV18; tentatively, D is TRBD1 or TRBD2 (5 bases each). Trimming took 2 bases from V and 3 from J, leaving 20 bases between them. This CDR3 region has 18 residues. From germline, CDR1 is KGHSH and CDR2 LQKENI. CDR3 residues: CASSPGDPRPRGKNIQYF. The CDR3 DNA reads TGTGCCAGCTCACCAGGGGACCCAAGGCCAAGAGGCAAAAACATTCAGTACTTC.

With regard to this clonotype: Given a much more abundant clone one base away, this may be a read error. The CDR3 coding sequence is TGTGCCAGCAGCTTAGCAGGCCAATCCTACAATGAGCAGTACTTC. It specifies CASSLAGQSYNEQYF. The gene calls are TRBV7-2 and TRBJ2-1; D gene uncertain. The J call may be faulty, since TRBJ2-7 better matches the DNA end. The CDR3 length is 15 residues. From germline, CDR1 is SGHTA and CDR2 FQGNSA.

This clonotype was counted ten times or more. The CDR3 DNA follows: TGTGCCAGCAGTTTATCGAGGCAACTAGCCAAAAACATTCAGTACTTC. Its protein is CASSLSRQLAKNIQYF. The chain employs TRBV27 and TRBJ2-4; D gene uncertain. V lost 0 bases and J 0 bases, leaving 9 bases between the germline ends. This CDR3 has 16 amino acids. Per germline, CDR1 MNHEY and CDR2 SMNVEV (reference sequence).

A remark on this clonotype: Its ends do not fully match the called genes, so a read error is possible. The rearrangement links TRBV7-9 to TRBJ2-7; D may be TRBD2 (7 bases). Germline V CDR1 and CDR2: SEHNR, FQNEAQ (reference sequence). CDR3 length equals 16 residues. The chain's CDR3 is CASSPTKGGRPYGQYF. CDR3 sequence (DNA): TGTGCCAGCAGCCCCACCAAGGGGGGGCGTCCCTACGGGCAGTACTTC.

This chain links TRBV11-2 with TRBJ1-1, with 8 bases aligning to TRBD1. After removal of 5 bases from V and 0 bases from J, the junction contained 2 bases not matched to a gene. This CDR3 region has 14 residues. Germline CDR1 is SGHAT and CDR2 is FQNNGV. CDR3 loop: CASSVDRVNTEAFF. CDR3 sequence (DNA): TGTGCCAGCAGCGTGGACAGGGTGAACACTGAAGCTTTCTTT.